There are many counts of the clone carrying this TCR beta chain. TCRdb independently ran MiXCR on the 5' RACE reads; one entry per CDR3 protein. The sample has 130,000 or so distinct CDR3 sequences; approximately 4% are singletons. Unfractionated whole blood yielded total RNA. The entry originates in a study of human T cells and chemical hapten exposure. This CDR3 spans 12 amino acids. Trimming left V 7 bases short and J 1 base short, with 6 bases between. CDR1 is MNHNY and CDR2 is SVGAGI in the germline V gene (reference sequence). The chain combines TRBV6-6 with TRBJ2-3; D call uncertain. The receptor comes from a female donor in good health. The CDR3 DNA reads as TGTGCCAGCAAAGGTGGCACAGATACGCAGTATTTT. It yields the protein CASKGGTDTQYF.